This T cell receptor (beta chain) was sequenced in a study of beta chain features in type 1 diabetes. Findings and caveats of the study: Naive, central memory and Treg TCRB repertoires seemed to resemble each other more closely in patients than they did in healthy donors.

Averaging about 116 mL, one heparinised blood draw came from each individual donor. The CDR3 consists of 14 residues. Germline CDR1 and CDR2: SGHNT and YYREEE (reference sequence). V lost 4 bases and J 2 bases, leaving 13 bases between the germline ends. The sequenced template was cDNA made from the entire isolated RNA. Profiled with immunoSEQ multiplex PCR; TCRdb holds only in-frame clones, not every one. The sample has 900,000 or so clones, around a sixth seen once; the top ten hold 0.02% to 0.025%. This clone was recorded a few times. The antigen remains undetermined. This chain links TRBV5-4 with TRBJ2-7, with TRBD2 as a possible D gene (6 bases). The sample consisted of naive CD4+ T cells from blood. The receptor comes from a woman aged 18 to 35 in good health. The CDR3 spells CASSLSGGAYEQYF. The CDR3 DNA is TGTGCCAGCAGCCTGAGCGGAGGGGCCTACGAGCAGTACTTC.